The 19 T cell receptor beta chains given below trace back to one sample, sequenced in a study of CD8+ T cells in alopecia areata. The treatment: oral pan-JAK inhibitor, 5-10 mg twice daily. After isolation, RNA underwent reverse transcription to generate cDNA as the sequencing template. Measured with immunoSEQ multiplex PCR; TCRdb has only the in-frame clones, and not every one. The table records some 220,000 clones, 50% to 60% of them present only once. The sequencing here drew on CD4+ T cells sorted from blood, taken at week 4, from a patient treated with tofacitinib. All receptors come from a human donor with alopecia areata.

The chain joins TRBV5-1 to TRBJ2-1; 13 nucleotides match TRBD2. The V and J ends lost 4 bases and 2 bases, in that order; junction bases with no gene match: 3. The germline V gene encodes CDR1 SGHRS and CDR2 YFSETQ. The CDR3 covers 16 residues. The CDR3 DNA sequence: TGCGCCAGCAGCGAGGGGACTAGCGGGACCTACAATGAGCAGTTCTTC. Translated, it gives CASSEGTSGTYNEQFF.

This clone has just a few counts. The chain employs TRBV4-3 and TRBJ2-5; D is possibly TRBD1 or TRBD2 (5 bases each). Germline V CDR1 and CDR2: LGHNA, YSLEER. The V end was cut by 4 bases, the J end by 5 bases, with 20 bases between. The length of the CDR3 is 16 residues. This chain's CDR3 is CASSPTRGELGETQYF. The CDR3 DNA is TGCGCCAGCAGCCCCACTCGAGGGGAATTAGGGGAGACCCAGTACTTC.

The V gene is TRBV10-3, the J gene TRBJ1-6, with no clear D. This CDR3 is 13 amino acids long. V was pared by 6 bases and J by 2 bases, with 5 bases between. Per the germline V gene, CDR1 is ENHRY and CDR2 is SYGVKD. The CDR3: CAIRTAYNSPLHF. The DNA for the CDR3 is TGTGCCATCAGGACCGCCTATAATTCACCCCTCCACTTT.

The table lists this clone with a few counts. Other nucleotide sequences from this sample produce the same CDR3. The chain employs TRBV29-1 and TRBJ2-3, with no clear D. Per the germline V gene, CDR1 is SQVTM and CDR2 is ANQGSEA. V was clipped by 6 bases and J by 2 bases, with 6 bases between them. This CDR3 contains 11 residues. The DNA of the CDR3 is TGCAGCGTCTCGGACACAGATACGCAGTATTTT. It encodes CSVSDTDTQYF.

V usage is TRBV15 and J usage is TRBJ1-6; TRBD1 might be the D (6 bases). Trimming removed 0 bases from V and 8 bases from J, with 11 bases in between. From germline, CDR1 is LNHNV and CDR2 YYDKDF (reference sequence). The CDR3 extends over 15 amino acids. The CDR3 is CATSREGAPDSPLHF. The CDR3 DNA follows: TGTGCCACCAGCAGAGAGGGGGCCCCGGATTCACCCCTCCACTTT.

The chain combines TRBV7-2 with TRBJ1-1; D not certain. This CDR3 region has 15 residues. Trimming cost V 5 bases and J 1 base, with 14 bases left between them. Germline CDR1 reads SGHTA; CDR2 reads FQGNSA. The CDR3 DNA reads as TGTGCCAGCAGCCCCTACCTCGGAGGGAACACTGAAGCTTTCTTT. Protein sequence: CASSPYLGGNTEAFF.

The chain employs TRBV2 and TRBJ2-1, with TRBD2 matching 12 bases. Germline CDR1 reads SNHLY; CDR2 reads FYNNEI. V was clipped by 10 bases and J by 9 bases; unmatched bases: 10. This CDR3 spans 14 amino acids. CDR3 amino acids: CATPSGGANREQFF. For the CDR3, the DNA is TGTGCCACCCCTAGCGGGGGGGCCAACCGTGAGCAGTTCTTC.

V and J are TRBV11-3 and TRBJ2-3; TRBD2 matches at 13 bases. Germline V gene data show CDR1 as SGHNT and CDR2 as YENEEA. The CDR3 runs 17 residues. V dropped 4 bases and J dropped 2; count of bases not matched to a gene: 6. In DNA form, the CDR3 reads TGTGCCAGCAGCTCACGTGGACTAGCGGGGGCCACAGATACGCAGTATTTT. This gives the protein CASSSRGLAGATDTQYF.

The V call is TRBV6-6, the J call TRBJ1-2; the match to TRBD1 covers 7 bases. In germline, CDR1 is MNHNY, CDR2 SVGAGI (reference sequence). Losses at the gene ends were 5 bases for V and 3 bases for J; bases not matched to a gene: 9. This CDR3 region has 15 residues. This chain's CDR3 is CASSTTGTADYGYTF. DNA for the CDR3: TGTGCCAGCAGTACTACCGGGACAGCAGACTATGGCTACACCTTC.

This chain links TRBV7-2 with TRBJ2-1; the match to TRBD1 covers 11 bases. In germline, CDR1 is SGHTA, CDR2 FQGNSA. V was pared by 7 bases and J by 6 bases, with 8 bases of the junction left unmatched. The CDR3 loop spans 15 amino acids. CDR3 sequence (DNA): TGTGCCAGCAACGGACAGGGGGCCCGTGGCAATGAGCAGTTCTTC. This codes for CASNGQGARGNEQFF.

This clone has more than one count but fewer than ten. V gene TRBV6-1 combines with J gene TRBJ2-3; D may be TRBD1 or TRBD2 (5 bases each). The CDR3 consists of 12 residues. CDR1 is MNHNS and CDR2 is SASEGT in the germline V gene. The V and J ends lost 9 bases and 2 bases respectively, with 9 bases between them. CDR3 in amino acids: CASGGTTDTQYF. CDR3 DNA sequence: TGTGCCAGTGGTGGGACCACAGATACGCAGTATTTT.

The sample holds a few counts of this clone. Different DNA sequences within this sample yield the same CDR3. V is TRBV29-1 and J is TRBJ1-2, with no clear D. Per the germline V gene, CDR1 is SQVTM and CDR2 is ANQGSEA. This CDR3 comprises 11 residues. V gave up 1 base and J gave up 8 bases, with 8 bases separating them. This chain's CDR3 is CSVEGAHGYTF. In nucleotides, the CDR3 is TGCAGCGTTGAAGGGGCGCACGGCTACACCTTC.

V is TRBV30 and J is TRBJ1-4; a possible D gene is TRBD1 (6 bases). The germline V and J ends were trimmed by 2 bases and 4 bases, with 11 bases remaining between them. The CDR3 runs 14 residues. Germline CDR1 reads GTSNPN; CDR2 reads SVGIG (reference sequence). The CDR3 sequence: CAWSIGGFNEKLFF. The CDR3 nucleotides read TGTGCCTGGAGTATAGGGGGGTTTAATGAAAAACTGTTTTTT.

The rearrangement joins TRBV29-1 to TRBJ1-1; D remains ambiguous. Trimming took 4 bases from V and 2 from J, leaving 11 bases between them. This CDR3 region has 13 residues. Germline assignment: CDR1 SQVTM and CDR2 ANQGSEA. CDR3 region: CSVGGALNTEAFF. The CDR3 DNA follows: TGCAGCGTTGGTGGAGCACTTAACACTGAAGCTTTCTTT.

In its sample, this clone was seen a few times. The rearrangement joins TRBV5-1 to TRBJ1-1; the D is unclear. The CDR3 runs 15 residues. CDR1 is SGHRS, CDR2 YFSETQ, per germline. V was trimmed by 0 bases and J by 1 base, leaving 10 bases between them. The CDR3 is CASSLDGRPNTEAFF. CDR3 coding DNA: TGCGCCAGCAGCTTGGACGGCAGGCCGAACACTGAAGCTTTCTTT.

Notes on this clone: The same CDR3 arises from other DNA sequences in this sample as well. The chain couples TRBV18 to TRBJ2-3; D not certain. Germline-derived CDR1 and CDR2 are KGHSH and LQKENI. The CDR3 totals 13 residues. The germline V and J ends were trimmed by 0 bases and 0 bases, with 1 base remaining between them. DNA for the CDR3: TGTGCCAGCTCACCACCCAGCACAGATACGCAGTATTTT. Amino acid sequence: CASSPPSTDTQYF.

This clone was counted ten times or more. The V and J genes are TRBV18 and TRBJ2-7; tentatively, D is TRBD1 or TRBD2 (6 bases each). Trimming left V 4 bases short and J 6 bases short, with 13 bases between. Germline V gene data show CDR1 as KGHSH and CDR2 as LQKENI. The CDR3 loop spans 13 amino acids. The CDR3 DNA reads TGTGCCAGCTCACTGAAACAGGGAGGCGAGCAGTACTTC. Its translation: CASSLKQGGEQYF.

This clone was counted once. This chain joins TRBV6-1 and TRBJ2-7; D is undetermined. The CDR3 extends over 14 amino acids. CDR1 MNHNS and CDR2 SASEGT come from the germline V gene. Trimming pared 0 bases from V and 2 bases from J, leaving 8 bases between. Here the CDR3 DNA reads TGTGCCAGCAGTGAAGCCGTTAAAACCTACGAGCAGTACTTC. This gives the protein CASSEAVKTYEQYF.

The chain uses TRBV29-1 and TRBJ1-2; D is uncertain. The V end lost 6 bases, the J end lost 7 bases, and 15 bases lay between the germline ends. The V gene's germline CDR1 is SQVTM and CDR2 ANQGSEA. The CDR3 sequence is 12 residues long. In nucleotides, the CDR3 is TGCAGCGTGTCCACACCGACGGGTGGCTACACCTTC. Protein product: CSVSTPTGGYTF.